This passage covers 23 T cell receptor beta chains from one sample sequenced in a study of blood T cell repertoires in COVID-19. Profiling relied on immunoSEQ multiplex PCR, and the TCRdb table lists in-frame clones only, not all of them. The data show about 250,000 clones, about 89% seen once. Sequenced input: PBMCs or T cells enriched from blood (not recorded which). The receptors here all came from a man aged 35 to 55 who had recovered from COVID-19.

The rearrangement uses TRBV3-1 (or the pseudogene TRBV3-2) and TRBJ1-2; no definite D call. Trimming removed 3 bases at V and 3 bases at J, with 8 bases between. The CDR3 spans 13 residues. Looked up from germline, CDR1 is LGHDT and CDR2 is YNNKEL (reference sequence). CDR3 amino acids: CASSHGGDYGYTF. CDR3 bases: TGTGCCAGCAGCCATGGCGGTGACTATGGCTACACCTTC.

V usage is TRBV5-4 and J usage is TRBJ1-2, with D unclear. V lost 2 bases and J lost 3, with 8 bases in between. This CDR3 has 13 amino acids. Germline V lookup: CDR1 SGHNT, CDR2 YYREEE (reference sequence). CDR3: CASSFFIDYGYTF. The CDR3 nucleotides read TGTGCCAGCAGCTTCTTCATAGACTATGGCTACACCTTC. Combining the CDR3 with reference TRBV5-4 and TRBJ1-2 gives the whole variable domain ETGVTQSPTHLIKTRGQQVTLRCSSQSGHNTVSWYQQALGQGPQFIFQYYREEENGRGNFPPRFSGLQFPNYSSELNVNALELDDSALYLCASSFFIDYGYTFGSGTRLTVV.

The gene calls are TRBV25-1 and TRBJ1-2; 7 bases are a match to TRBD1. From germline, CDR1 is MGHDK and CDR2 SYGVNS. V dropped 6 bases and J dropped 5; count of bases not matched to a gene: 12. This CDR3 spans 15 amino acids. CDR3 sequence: CASSPLGGAGYGYTF. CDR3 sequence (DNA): TGTGCCAGCAGCCCCCTAGGGGGCGCGGGGTATGGCTACACCTTC.

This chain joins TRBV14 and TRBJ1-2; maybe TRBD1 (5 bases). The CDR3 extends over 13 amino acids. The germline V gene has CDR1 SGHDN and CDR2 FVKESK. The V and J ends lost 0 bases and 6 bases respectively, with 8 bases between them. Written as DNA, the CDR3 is TGTGCCAGCAGCCAAGATATAGGGGATGGCTACACCTTC. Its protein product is CASSQDIGDGYTF. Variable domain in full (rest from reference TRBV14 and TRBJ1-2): EAGVTQFPSHSVIEKGQTVTLRCDPISGHDNLYWYRRVMGKEIKFLLHFVKESKQDESGMPNNRFLAERTGGTYSTLKVQPAELEDSGVYFCASSQDIGDGYTFGSGTRLTVV.

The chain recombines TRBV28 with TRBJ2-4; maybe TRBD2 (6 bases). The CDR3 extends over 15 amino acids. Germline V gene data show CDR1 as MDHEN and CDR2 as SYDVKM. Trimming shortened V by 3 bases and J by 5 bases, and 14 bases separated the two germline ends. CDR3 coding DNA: TGTGCCAGCAGTTTCCTTCGGGAGCGACAAAACATTCAGTACTTC. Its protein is CASSFLRERQNIQYF. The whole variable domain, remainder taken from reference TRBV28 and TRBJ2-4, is DVKVTQSSRYLVKRTGEKVFLECVQDMDHENMFWYRQDPGLGLRLIYFSYDVKMKEKGDIPEGYSVSREKKERFSLILESASTNQTSMYLCASSFLRERQNIQYFGAGTRLSVL.

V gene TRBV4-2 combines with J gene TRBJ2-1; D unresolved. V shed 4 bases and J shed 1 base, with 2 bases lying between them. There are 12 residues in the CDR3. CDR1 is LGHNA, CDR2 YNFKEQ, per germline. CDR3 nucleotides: TGTGCCAGCAGCCCGTCCTACAATGAGCAGTTCTTC. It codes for CASSPSYNEQFF.

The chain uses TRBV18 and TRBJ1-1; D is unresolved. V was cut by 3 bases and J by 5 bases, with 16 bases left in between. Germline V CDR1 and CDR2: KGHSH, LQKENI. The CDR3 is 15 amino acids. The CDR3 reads CASSPARGVGTEAFF. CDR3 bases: TGTGCCAGCTCACCGGCCCGCGGGGTTGGTACTGAAGCTTTCTTT.

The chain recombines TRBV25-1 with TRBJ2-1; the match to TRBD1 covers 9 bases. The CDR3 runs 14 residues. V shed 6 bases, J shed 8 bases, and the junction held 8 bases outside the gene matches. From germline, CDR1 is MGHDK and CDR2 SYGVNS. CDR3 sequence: CASSLLGQGYEQFF. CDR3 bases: TGTGCCAGCAGCCTTCTGGGACAGGGCTATGAGCAGTTCTTC.

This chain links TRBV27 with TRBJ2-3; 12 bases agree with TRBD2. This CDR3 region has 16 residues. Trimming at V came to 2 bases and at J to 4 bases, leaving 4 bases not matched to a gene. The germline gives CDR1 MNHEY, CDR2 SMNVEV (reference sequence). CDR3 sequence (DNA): TGTGCCAGCAGTTTACTACGGACTAGCGGGGCAGATACGCAGTATTTT. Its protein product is CASSLLRTSGADTQYF.

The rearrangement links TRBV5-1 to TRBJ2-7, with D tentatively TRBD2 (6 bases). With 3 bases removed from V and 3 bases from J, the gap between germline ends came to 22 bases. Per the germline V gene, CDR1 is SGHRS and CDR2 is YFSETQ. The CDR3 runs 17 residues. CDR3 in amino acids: CASSSYLGRSGGYEQYF. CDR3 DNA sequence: TGCGCCAGCAGCTCTTACCTTGGGAGGTCGGGTGGCTACGAGCAGTACTTC.

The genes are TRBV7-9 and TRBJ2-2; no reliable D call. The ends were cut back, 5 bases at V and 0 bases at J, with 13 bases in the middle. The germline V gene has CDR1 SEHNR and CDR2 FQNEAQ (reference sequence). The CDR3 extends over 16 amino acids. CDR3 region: CASSKITAPNTGELFF. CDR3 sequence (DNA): TGTGCCAGCAGCAAGATAACAGCCCCGAACACCGGGGAGCTGTTTTTT.

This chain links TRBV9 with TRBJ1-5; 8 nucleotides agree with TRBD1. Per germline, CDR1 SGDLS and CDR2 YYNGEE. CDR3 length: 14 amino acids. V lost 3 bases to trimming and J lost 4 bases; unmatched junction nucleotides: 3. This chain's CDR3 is CASSEGQENQPQHF. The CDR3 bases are TGTGCCAGCAGCGAGGGACAGGAAAATCAGCCCCAGCATTTT.

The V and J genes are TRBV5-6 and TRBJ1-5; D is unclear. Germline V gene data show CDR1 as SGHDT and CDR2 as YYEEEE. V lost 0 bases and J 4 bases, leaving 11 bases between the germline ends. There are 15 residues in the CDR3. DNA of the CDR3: TGTGCCAGCAGCTTGGCCGGGTTTGGTAATCAGCCCCAGCATTTT. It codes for CASSLAGFGNQPQHF.

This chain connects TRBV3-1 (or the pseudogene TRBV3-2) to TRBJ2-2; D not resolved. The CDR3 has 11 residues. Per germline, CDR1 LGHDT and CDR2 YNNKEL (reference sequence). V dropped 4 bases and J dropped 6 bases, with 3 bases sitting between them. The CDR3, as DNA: TGTGCCAGCAGCCTAGCCGGGGAGCTGTTTTTT. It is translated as CASSLAGELFF.

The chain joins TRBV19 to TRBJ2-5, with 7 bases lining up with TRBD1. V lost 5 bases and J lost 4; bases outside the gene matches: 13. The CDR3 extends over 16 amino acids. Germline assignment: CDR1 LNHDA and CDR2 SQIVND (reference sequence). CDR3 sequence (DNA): TGTGCCAGTAGTCCCCACGGACAGGACGGAGGAGAGACCCAGTACTTC. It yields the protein CASSPHGQDGGETQYF. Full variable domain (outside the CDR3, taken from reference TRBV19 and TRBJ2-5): DGGITQSPKYLFRKEGQNVTLSCEQNLNHDAMYWYRQDPGQGLRLIYYSQIVNDFQKGDIAEGYSVSREKKESFPLTVTSAQKNPTAFYLCASSPHGQDGGETQYFGPGTRLLVL.

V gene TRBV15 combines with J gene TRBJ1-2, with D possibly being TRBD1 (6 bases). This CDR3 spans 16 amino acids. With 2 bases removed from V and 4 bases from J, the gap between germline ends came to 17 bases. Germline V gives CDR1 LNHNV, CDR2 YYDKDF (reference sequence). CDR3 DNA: TGTGCCACCAGCAGATTTCAGACAGGCGAATCCTATGGCTACACCTTC. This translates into CATSRFQTGESYGYTF.

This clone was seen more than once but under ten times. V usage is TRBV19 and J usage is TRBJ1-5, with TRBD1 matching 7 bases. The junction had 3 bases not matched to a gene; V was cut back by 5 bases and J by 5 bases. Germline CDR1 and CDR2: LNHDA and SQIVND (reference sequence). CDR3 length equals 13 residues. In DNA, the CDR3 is TGTGCCAGTAGTCATGACAGGGATCAGCCCCAGCATTTT. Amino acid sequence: CASSHDRDQPQHF.

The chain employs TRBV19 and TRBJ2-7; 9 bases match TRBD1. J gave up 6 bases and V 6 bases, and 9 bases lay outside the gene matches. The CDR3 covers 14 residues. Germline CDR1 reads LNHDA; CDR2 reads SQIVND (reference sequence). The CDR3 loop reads CASRPTGGFFEQYF. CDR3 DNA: TGTGCCAGTAGGCCTACAGGGGGCTTTTTCGAGCAGTACTTC.

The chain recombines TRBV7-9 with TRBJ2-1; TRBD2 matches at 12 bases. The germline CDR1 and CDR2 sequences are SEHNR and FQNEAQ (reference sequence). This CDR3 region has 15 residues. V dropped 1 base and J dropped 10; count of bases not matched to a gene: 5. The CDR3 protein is CASSLETSGGPEQFF. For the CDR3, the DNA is TGTGCCAGCAGCTTAGAGACTAGCGGGGGACCGGAGCAGTTCTTC.

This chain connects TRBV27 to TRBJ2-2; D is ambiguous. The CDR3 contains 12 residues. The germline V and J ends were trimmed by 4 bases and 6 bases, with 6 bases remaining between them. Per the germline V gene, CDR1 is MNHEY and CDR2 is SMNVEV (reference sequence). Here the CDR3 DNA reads TGTGCCAGCAGTTATCTTTCCGGGGAGCTGTTTTTT. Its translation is CASSYLSGELFF.

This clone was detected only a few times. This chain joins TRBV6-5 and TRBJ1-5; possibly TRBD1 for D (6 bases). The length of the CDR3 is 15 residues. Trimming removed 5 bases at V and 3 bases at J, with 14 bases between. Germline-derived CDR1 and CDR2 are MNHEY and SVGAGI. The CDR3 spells CASSPGTRPNQPQHF. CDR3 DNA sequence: TGTGCCAGCAGTCCCGGGACAAGGCCCAATCAGCCCCAGCATTTT.

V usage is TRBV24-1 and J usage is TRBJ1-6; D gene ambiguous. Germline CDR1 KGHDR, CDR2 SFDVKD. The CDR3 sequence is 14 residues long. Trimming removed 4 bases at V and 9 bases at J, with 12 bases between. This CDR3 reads CATSDSGNGSPLHF. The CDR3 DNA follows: TGTGCCACCAGTGACTCCGGGAATGGTTCACCCCTCCACTTT.

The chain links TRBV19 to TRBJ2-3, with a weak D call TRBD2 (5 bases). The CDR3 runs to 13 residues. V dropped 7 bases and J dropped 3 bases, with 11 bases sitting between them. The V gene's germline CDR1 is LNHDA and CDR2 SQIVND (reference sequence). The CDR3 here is CASTKGGTDTQYF. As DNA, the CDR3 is TGTGCCAGTACAAAGGGCGGGACAGATACGCAGTATTTT.